This is a list of T cell receptor beta chains from one sample in a study of OX40 agonist ivuxolimab in advanced cancers. Produced via immunoSEQ multiplex PCR; TCRdb's table is partial and in-frame only. The sample gives 95,000 to 150,000 clones, 92% of which show up once; 0.81% is in the top ten. The sample here was CD4+ or CD8+ T cells sorted from blood, taken in a trial of the OX40 agonist ivuxolimab. The origin of the receptors is an adult with an advanced solid tumor such as melanoma, head and neck, liver or kidney cancer. The CDR3 runs from the conserved cysteine through the conserved F or W. The D gene is left open where the match is weak. Only part of the rows carry a size: once, few, many, or a class if the clone is expanded.

d_call	v_call	cdr3_length	j_call	clone_size	cdr3_aa	cdr3_nt
NA	TRBV28	13	TRBJ2-7	NA	CASSFGGVYEQYF	TGTGCCAGCAGTTTTGGAGGGGTCTACGAGCAGTACTTC
TRBD2	TRBV7-9	16	TRBJ2-5	NA	CASSLTWREGRETQYF	TGTGCCAGCAGCTTAACCTGGCGGGAGGGCAGAGAGACCCAGTACTTC
NA	TRBV27	14	TRBJ1-5	NA	CASSPRGFNQPQHF	TGTGCCAGCAGTCCCAGGGGTTTCAATCAGCCCCAGCATTTT
NA	TRBV7-2	18	TRBJ2-2	once	CASSAIGHRSANTGELFF	TGTGCCAGCAGCGCAATAGGCCACAGGAGCGCGAACACCGGGGAGCTGTTTTTT
TRBD1	TRBV9	18	TRBJ2-5	once	CASSSQIETGGLLETQYF	TGTGCCAGCAGCTCCCAAATAGAGACAGGGGGCTTGTTGGAGACCCAGTACTTC
NA	TRBV15	13	TRBJ2-5	NA	CATSRDREWEQYF	TGTGCCACCAGCAGAGATCGGGAATGGGAGCAGTACTTC
TRBD2	TRBV7-2	15	TRBJ2-1	NA	CASSLGTSGHNEQFF	TGTGCCAGCAGCTTAGGGACTAGCGGGCACAATGAGCAGTTCTTC
NA	TRBV19	17	TRBJ2-1	few	CASSMTIAEHHNNEQFF	TGTGCCAGTAGTATGACCATAGCGGAACATCACAACAATGAGCAGTTCTTC
TRBD1	TRBV27	13	TRBJ1-2	NA	CASSSTGAGGYTF	TGTGCCAGCAGTTCGACAGGGGCGGGGGGCTACACCTTC
NA	TRBV19	14	TRBJ2-1	NA	CASSPHSSVLEQFF	TGTGCCAGTAGTCCTCATTCTTCCGTTCTTGAGCAGTTCTTC
NA	TRBV20-1	10	TRBJ1-1	once	CSAIGTEAFF	TGCAGTGCTATTGGGACTGAAGCTTTCTTT
NA	TRBV15	16	TRBJ2-7	NA	CATSRDLPSRIYEQYF	TGTGCCACCAGCAGAGATCTTCCTAGCAGGATCTACGAGCAGTACTTC
NA	TRBV19	13	TRBJ2-7	few	CASSRVGADEQYF	TGTGCCAGTAGCCGTGTGGGGGCCGACGAGCAGTACTTC
NA	TRBV5-1	17	TRBJ2-2	NA	CASSLAVGALNTGELFF	TGCGCCAGCAGCTTGGCCGTGGGGGCCCTCAACACCGGGGAGCTGTTTTTT
TRBD1	TRBV28	14	TRBJ1-2	NA	CASSSTGSNYGYTF	TGTGCCAGCAGTTCGACAGGGAGTAACTATGGCTACACCTTC
NA	TRBV9	14	TRBJ2-7	NA	CASSVAHETYEQYF	TGTGCCAGCAGCGTAGCTCATGAAACCTACGAGCAGTACTTC
TRBD1	TRBV7-6	17	TRBJ2-3	NA	CASSPKTGQGAPDTQYF	TGTGCCAGCAGCCCGAAGACTGGACAGGGGGCCCCAGATACGCAGTATTTT
NA	TRBV5-5	14	TRBJ2-7	NA	CASSREGPAIEQYF	TGTGCCAGCAGCCGAGAGGGGCCCGCGATCGAGCAGTACTTC
NA	TRBV5-4	13	TRBJ1-1	NA	CASSPGGNTEAFF	TGTGCCAGCAGCCCGGGGGGGAACACTGAAGCTTTCTTT
NA	TRBV2	13	TRBJ2-5	NA	CASCRGPTETQYF	TGTGCCAGCTGCAGGGGTCCCACAGAGACCCAGTACTTC
NA	TRBV5-4	17	TRBJ2-3	once	CASSFDEIALRTDTQYF	TGTGCCAGCAGCTTCGATGAAATAGCGCTTCGGACAGATACGCAGTATTTT
NA	TRBV7-2	15	TRBJ2-2	NA	CASSLGRTDTGELFF	TGTGCCAGCAGCTTAGGACGGACAGACACCGGGGAGCTGTTTTTT
NA	TRBV28	11	TRBJ1-2	NA	CASSLLNGYTF	TGTGCCAGCAGTTTATTGAATGGCTACACCTTC
NA	TRBV30	13	TRBJ2-2	NA	CAWRPGNTGELFF	TGTGCCTGGAGACCGGGAAACACCGGGGAGCTGTTTTTT
NA	TRBV10-1	14	TRBJ2-3	NA	CASSEDPRGATQYF	TGCGCCAGCAGTGAGGACCCCAGGGGGGCTACGCAGTATTTT
TRBD1	TRBV23-1	17	TRBJ1-5	NA	CASSPRQGEISNQPQHF	TGCGCCAGCAGTCCCAGACAGGGGGAAATAAGCAATCAGCCCCAGCATTTT
TRBD1	TRBV5-1	15	TRBJ1-2	NA	CASSLDDAGGYGYTF	TGCGCCAGCAGCTTGGACGACGCAGGGGGATATGGCTACACCTTC
NA	TRBV19	14	TRBJ2-1	NA	CASSTGDSYNEQFF	TGTGCCAGTAGTACAGGGGACTCCTACAATGAGCAGTTCTTC
NA	TRBV6-5	15	TRBJ2-3	NA	CASRGLAENEDTQYF	TGTGCCAGCAGGGGGCTAGCAGAAAATGAAGATACGCAGTATTTT
NA	TRBV6-1	12	TRBJ1-5	few	CAIRVSNQPQHF	TGTGCCATCAGGGTCAGCAATCAGCCCCAGCATTTT
NA	TRBV10-3	15	TRBJ2-5	NA	CAISESRAEGETQYF	TGTGCCATCAGTGAGTCAAGGGCGGAGGGAGAGACCCAGTACTTC
TRBD1	TRBV4-1	16	TRBJ1-1	NA	CASSLGTGLPNTEAFF	TGCGCCAGCAGCCTGGGGACAGGACTACCAAACACTGAAGCTTTCTTT
NA	TRBV18	13	TRBJ2-3	once	CASSPVWADTQYF	TGTGCCAGCTCACCAGTTTGGGCAGATACGCAGTATTTT
NA	TRBV6-1	14	TRBJ1-5	NA	CASSEGQSNQPQHF	TGTGCCAGCAGTGAAGGACAGAGCAATCAGCCCCAGCATTTT
NA	TRBV30	16	TRBJ1-1	once	CAWIGKRGGGITEAFF	TGTGCCTGGATTGGGAAGCGAGGGGGGGGAATCACTGAAGCTTTCTTT
NA	TRBV29-1	12	TRBJ2-1	NA	CSVEGVRGEQFF	TGCAGCGTTGAAGGGGTGAGGGGTGAGCAGTTCTTC
TRBD1	TRBV10-3	10	TRBJ1-1	NA	CAIGTEVAFF	TGTGCCATCGGGACAGAGGTAGCTTTCTTT
NA	TRBV5-1	13	TRBJ2-1	once	CASSLFSRDEQFF	TGCGCCAGCAGCTTGTTCTCGAGGGACGAGCAGTTCTTC
TRBD2	TRBV27	16	TRBJ2-5	NA	CASSFSSGRLQETQYF	TGTGCCAGCAGTTTTTCGAGCGGGAGGCTCCAAGAGACCCAGTACTTC
TRBD1	TRBV18	17	TRBJ1-1	NA	CASSMDRGLSSNTEAFF	TGTGCCAGCTCAATGGACAGGGGGCTGTCTTCGAACACTGAAGCTTTCTTT
NA	TRBV28	16	TRBJ1-5	few	CASSFPFGQSSQPQHF	TGTGCCAGCAGTTTCCCCTTTGGACAGTCCAGCCAGCCCCAGCATTTT
TRBD1	TRBV19	13	TRBJ1-1	NA	CATSDRVNTEAFF	TGTGCCACTTCGGACAGGGTAAACACTGAAGCTTTCTTT
TRBD1	TRBV18	14	TRBJ2-7	NA	CASSPPDRDYEQYF	TGTGCCAGCTCACCACCCGACAGGGACTACGAGCAGTACTTC
NA	TRBV5-1	13	TRBJ2-7	NA	CASGITPFYEQYF	TGCGCCAGCGGTATAACACCTTTCTACGAGCAGTACTTC
NA	TRBV7-9	11	TRBJ1-1	NA	CASSLEAEAFF	TGTGCCAGCAGCTTGGAAGCTGAAGCTTTCTTT
NA	TRBV11-3	14	TRBJ2-1	NA	CASSPGATYNEQFF	TGTGCCAGCAGCCCGGGGGCCACCTACAATGAGCAGTTCTTC
NA	TRBV6-5	13	TRBJ2-5	NA	CASSRGQKETQYF	TGTGCCAGCAGTAGAGGACAGAAAGAGACCCAGTACTTC
TRBD1	TRBV5-1	15	TRBJ1-1	NA	CASSGTGTGNTEAFF	TGCGCCAGCAGCGGCACCGGGACAGGGAACACTGAAGCTTTCTTT
NA	TRBV11-2	17	TRBJ1-3	NA	CASSLWQIGYSGNTIYF	TGTGCCAGCAGCTTATGGCAGATAGGCTACTCTGGAAACACCATATATTTT
TRBD2	TRBV19	17	TRBJ2-5	NA	CASSIATGLAGEETQYF	TGTGCCAGTAGTATCGCCACCGGACTAGCGGGAGAGGAGACCCAGTACTTC
NA	TRBV5-4	12	TRBJ1-1	NA	CASSRKDTEAFF	TGTGCCAGCAGCAGGAAGGACACTGAAGCTTTCTTT
NA	TRBV5-3	13	TRBJ2-7	NA	CARRGGGDYEQYF	TGTGCCAGAAGAGGGGGAGGGGACTACGAGCAGTACTTC